This T cell receptor (beta chain) appears in the sequencing data of a study of blood T cell repertoires in COVID-19. Study processing details: Reference gene primer amplification yielded estimated nucleated cell counts. Repertoires were generated with immunoSEQ multiplex PCR, while TCRdb's copy carries only in-frame clones and drops some. The D gene and trimming were derived from the DNA, and the V and J assignments and clone size from that table. The sample lists about 170,000 clones, about 89% occurring once. Enrollees, roughly 18 to 89 years old, lived in 24 US areas. Cohorts were based on clinical histories the participants reported. Recovery meant two consecutive negative NP/OP PCR tests, professional clearance, or resolved symptoms. The CDR3 covers 15 residues. V shed 5 bases and J shed 3 bases, with 14 bases lying between them. Per the germline V gene, CDR1 is LNHDA and CDR2 is SQIVND (reference sequence).

The TCR sequence derives from a woman between 18 and 29 years old who had recovered from COVID-19. The sequenced material came from PBMCs or T cells enriched from blood (not recorded which). The chain employs TRBV19 and TRBJ2-4, with D possibly TRBD1 on 5 matching bases. The CDR3 region has the DNA TGTGCCAGTAGTCTCCCCCGAACAGGCAAAAACATTCAGTACTTC. Translated: CASSLPRTGKNIQYF. The variable domain in full, completed from reference TRBV19 and TRBJ2-4, reads DGGITQSPKYLFRKEGQNVTLSCEQNLNHDAMYWYRQDPGQGLRLIYYSQIVNDFQKGDIAEGYSVSREKKESFPLTVTSAQKNPTAFYLCASSLPRTGKNIQYFGAGTRLSVL.